This T cell receptor (beta chain) was captured in a study of shared clonotypes between healthy human individuals. Study at large: The study used three CD4 naive, three CD4 memory, two CD8 naive and one CD8 memory plate per donor.

Notes on this clone: Its cognate antigen is unknown.

Participating donors were healthy, HIV-negative adults free of recent acute infections or vaccinations. Study conclusions and caveats: Represented diversity (both genetic and exposure-history) was limited by the small number of donors.

TCRdb's table, derived via immunoSEQ multiplex PCR, lists solely in-frame clones and lacks some. Of hundreds of thousands of clones listed, around two thirds are singletons. This sequence originates from a woman in her 30s in good health. Specimen: memory CD4+ T cells sorted from blood. Subset of the sample: CD45RA-negative fraction.

The CDR3 coding sequence is TGTGCCAGCAGTGCAAACCCTAGCGGGAGTGTCCCAGATACGCAGTATTTT. This gives the protein CASSANPSGSVPDTQYF. V usage is TRBV6-1 and J usage is TRBJ2-3, with 10 bases aligning to TRBD2. Trimming at V came to 4 bases and at J to 4 bases, leaving 11 bases not matched to a gene. The CDR3 totals 17 residues. Germline loops: CDR1 MNHNS, CDR2 SASEGT.